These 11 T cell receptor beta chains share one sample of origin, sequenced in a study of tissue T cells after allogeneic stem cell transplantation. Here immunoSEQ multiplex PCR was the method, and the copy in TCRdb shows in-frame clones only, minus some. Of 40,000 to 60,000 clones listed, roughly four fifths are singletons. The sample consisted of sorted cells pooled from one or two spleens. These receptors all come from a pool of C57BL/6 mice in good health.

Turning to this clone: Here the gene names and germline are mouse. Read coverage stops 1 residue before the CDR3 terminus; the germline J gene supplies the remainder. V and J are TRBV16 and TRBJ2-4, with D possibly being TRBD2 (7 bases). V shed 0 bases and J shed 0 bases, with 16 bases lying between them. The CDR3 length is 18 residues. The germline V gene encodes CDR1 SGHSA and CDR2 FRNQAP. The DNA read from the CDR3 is TGTGCAAGCAGCTTAGAGGGGGGCTGGGGGACTAGTCAAAACACCTTGTAC. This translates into CASSLEGGWGTSQNTLY. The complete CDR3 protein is CASSLEGGWGTSQNTLYF. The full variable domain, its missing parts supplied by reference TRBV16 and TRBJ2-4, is NAGVIQTPRHKVTGKGQEATLWCEPISGHSAVFWYRQTIVQGLEFLTYFRNQAPIDDSGMPKERFSAQMPNQSHSTLKIQSTQPQDSAVYLCASSLEGGWGTSQNTLYFGAGTRLSVL.

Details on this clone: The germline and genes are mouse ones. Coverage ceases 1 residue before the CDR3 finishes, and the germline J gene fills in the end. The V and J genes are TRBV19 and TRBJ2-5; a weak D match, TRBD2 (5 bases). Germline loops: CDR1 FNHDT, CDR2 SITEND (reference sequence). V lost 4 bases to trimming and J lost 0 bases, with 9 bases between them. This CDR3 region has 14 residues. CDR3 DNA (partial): TGTGCCAGCAGTTCTGGGATTAACCAAGACACCCAGTAC. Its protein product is CASSSGINQDTQY. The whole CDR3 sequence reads CASSSGINQDTQYF.

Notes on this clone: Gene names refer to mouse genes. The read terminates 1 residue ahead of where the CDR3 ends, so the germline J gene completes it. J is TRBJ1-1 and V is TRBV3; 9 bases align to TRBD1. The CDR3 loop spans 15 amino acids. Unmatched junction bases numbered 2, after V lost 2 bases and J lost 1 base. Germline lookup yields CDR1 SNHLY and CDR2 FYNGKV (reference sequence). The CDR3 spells CASSLMGQGNTEVFF. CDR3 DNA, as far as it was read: TGTGCCAGCAGCTTAATGGGACAGGGGAACACAGAAGTCTTC.

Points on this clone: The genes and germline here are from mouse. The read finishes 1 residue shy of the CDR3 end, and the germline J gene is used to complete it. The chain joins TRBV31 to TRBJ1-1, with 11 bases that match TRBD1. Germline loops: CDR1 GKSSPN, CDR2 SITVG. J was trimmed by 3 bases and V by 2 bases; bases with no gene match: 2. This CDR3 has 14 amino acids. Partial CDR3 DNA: TGTGCCTGGAGTTGGGACAGGGGGGACACAGAAGTCTTC. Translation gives CAWSWDRGDTEVF. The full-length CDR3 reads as CAWSWDRGDTEVFF.

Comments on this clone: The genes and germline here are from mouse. The CDR3 DNA, read in part, is TGTGCCTGGAGTCTAGTGGGGGACCAAGACACCCAGTAC. Its translation: CAWSLVGDQDTQY. The CDR3 in its entirety is CAWSLVGDQDTQYF. The chain carries TRBV31 and TRBJ2-5; D perhaps matches TRBD2 (6 bases). Read data end 1 residue before the CDR3 end; the end is taken from the germline J gene. The CDR3 sequence is 14 residues long. Germline CDR1 and CDR2: GKSSPN and SITVG. V lost 0 bases to trimming and J lost 1 base, with 8 bases between them.

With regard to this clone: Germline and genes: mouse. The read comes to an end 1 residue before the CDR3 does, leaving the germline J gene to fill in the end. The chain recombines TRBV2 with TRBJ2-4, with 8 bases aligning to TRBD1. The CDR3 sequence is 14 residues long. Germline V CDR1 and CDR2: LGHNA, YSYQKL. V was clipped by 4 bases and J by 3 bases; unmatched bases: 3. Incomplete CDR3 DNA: TGTGCCAGCAGCCCTGACAGGGGACAAAACACCTTGTAC. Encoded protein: CASSPDRGQNTLY. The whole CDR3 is CASSPDRGQNTLYF.

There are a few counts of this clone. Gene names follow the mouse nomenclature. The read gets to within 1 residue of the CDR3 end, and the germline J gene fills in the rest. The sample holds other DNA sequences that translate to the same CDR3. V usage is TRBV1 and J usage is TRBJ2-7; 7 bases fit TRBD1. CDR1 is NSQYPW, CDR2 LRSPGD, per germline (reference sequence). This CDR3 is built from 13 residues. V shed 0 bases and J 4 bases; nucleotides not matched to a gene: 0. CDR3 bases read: TGCACCTGCAGTGCAGACAGGGGGTATGAACAGTAC. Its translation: CTCSADRGYEQY. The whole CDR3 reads CTCSADRGYEQYF.

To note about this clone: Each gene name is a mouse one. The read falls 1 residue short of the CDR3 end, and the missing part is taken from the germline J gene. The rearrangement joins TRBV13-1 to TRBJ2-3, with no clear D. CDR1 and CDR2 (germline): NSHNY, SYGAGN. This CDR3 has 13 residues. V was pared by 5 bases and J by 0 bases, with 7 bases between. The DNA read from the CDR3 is TGTGCCAGCAGGGAATCTAGTGCAGAAACGCTGTAT. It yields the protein CASRESSAETLY. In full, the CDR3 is CASRESSAETLYF.

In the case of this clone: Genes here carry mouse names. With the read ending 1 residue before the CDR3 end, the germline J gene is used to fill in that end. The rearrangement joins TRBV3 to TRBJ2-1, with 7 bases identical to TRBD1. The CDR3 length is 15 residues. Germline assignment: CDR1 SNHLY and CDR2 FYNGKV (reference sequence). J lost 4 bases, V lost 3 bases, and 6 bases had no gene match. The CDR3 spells CASSFRQGGYAEQFF. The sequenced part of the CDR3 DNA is TGTGCCAGCAGCTTCCGACAGGGAGGATATGCTGAGCAGTTC. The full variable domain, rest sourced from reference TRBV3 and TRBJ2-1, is GPKVLQIPSHQIIDMGQMVTLNCDPVSNHLYFYWYKQILGQQMEFLVNFYNGKVMEKSKLFKDQFSVERPDGSYFTLKIQPTALEDSAVYFCASSFRQGGYAEQFFGPGTRLTVL.

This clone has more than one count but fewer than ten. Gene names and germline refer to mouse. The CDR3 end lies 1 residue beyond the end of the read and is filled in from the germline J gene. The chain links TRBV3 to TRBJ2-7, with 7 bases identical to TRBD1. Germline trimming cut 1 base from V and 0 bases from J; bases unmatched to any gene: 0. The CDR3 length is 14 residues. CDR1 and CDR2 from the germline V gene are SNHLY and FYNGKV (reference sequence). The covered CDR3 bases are TGTGCCAGCAGCTTAGGACAGGGCTCCTATGAACAGTAC. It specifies CASSLGQGSYEQY. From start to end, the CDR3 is CASSLGQGSYEQYF.

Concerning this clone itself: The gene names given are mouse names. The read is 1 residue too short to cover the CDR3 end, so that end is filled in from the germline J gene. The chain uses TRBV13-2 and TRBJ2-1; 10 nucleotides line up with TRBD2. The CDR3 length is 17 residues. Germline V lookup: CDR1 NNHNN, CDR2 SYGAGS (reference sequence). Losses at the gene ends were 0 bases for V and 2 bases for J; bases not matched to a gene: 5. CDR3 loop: CASGDALGGRYYAEQFF. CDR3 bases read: TGTGCCAGCGGTGATGCTCTGGGGGGGCGCTACTATGCTGAGCAGTTC.